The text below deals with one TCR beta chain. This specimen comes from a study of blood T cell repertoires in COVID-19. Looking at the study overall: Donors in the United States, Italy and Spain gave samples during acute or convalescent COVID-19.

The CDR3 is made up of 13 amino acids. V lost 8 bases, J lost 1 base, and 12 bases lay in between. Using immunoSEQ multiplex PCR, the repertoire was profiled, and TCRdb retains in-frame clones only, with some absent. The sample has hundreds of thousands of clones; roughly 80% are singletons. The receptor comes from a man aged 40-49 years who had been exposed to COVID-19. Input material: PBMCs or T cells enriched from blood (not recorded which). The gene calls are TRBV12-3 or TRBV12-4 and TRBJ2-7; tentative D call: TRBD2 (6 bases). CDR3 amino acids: CASGSGTSYEQYF. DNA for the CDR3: TGTGCCAGCGGCTCCGGGACTTCCTACGAGCAGTACTTC.